This entry lists 8 T cell receptor beta chains sequenced from one sample in a study of T cell repertoires in cytomegalovirus infection. One entry per CDR3 protein, called by TCRdb with MiXCR from the reads. The repertoire holds about 460,000 distinct CDR3 sequences, with approximately 11% as singletons. The sequenced sample consisted of PBMCs. Receptor source: a human donor in good health (CMV status not recorded). Some clones in this sample may be carry-over from other donors' samples.

In this sample, this clonotype turned up many times. V and J are TRBV7-8 and TRBJ1-4; a possible D gene is TRBD1 (6 bases). CDR3 size: 13 residues. The V gene's germline CDR1 is SGHVS and CDR2 FQNEAQ. V was shortened by 4 bases and J by 5 bases, with 8 bases between the two germline ends. For the CDR3, the DNA is TGTGCCAGCAGCTGGGGGCGGAATGAAAAACTGTTTTTT. Protein product: CASSWGRNEKLFF.

This clonotype showed up many times. The CDR3 DNA is TGTGCCAGCAGCCCCGGGACAATGTCTGGAAACACCATATATTTT. It codes for CASSPGTMSGNTIYF. This chain joins TRBV12-3 or TRBV12-4 and TRBJ1-3; D is possibly TRBD1 (6 bases). Trimming left V 6 bases short and J 1 base short, with 13 bases between. This CDR3 is 15 amino acids long.

This clonotype was counted many times. The chain recombines TRBV5-1 with TRBJ1-2; D unresolved. CDR3 length: 13 residues. In germline, CDR1 is SGHRS, CDR2 YFSETQ. The germline V and J ends were trimmed by 5 bases and 6 bases, with 14 bases remaining between them. Written as DNA, the CDR3 is TGCGCCAGCAGGAGCGGCACGCCCAATGGCTACACCTTC. Protein product: CASRSGTPNGYTF.

The chain joins TRBV28 to TRBJ1-2; D not resolved. Looked up from germline, CDR1 is MDHEN and CDR2 is SYDVKM. The V and J ends lost 4 bases and 6 bases respectively, with 12 bases between them. CDR3 length equals 13 residues. CDR3 in DNA: TGTGCCAGCAGTTCCGGACGGGCAGATGGCTACACCTTC. Its protein product is CASSSGRADGYTF.

This clonotype has at least ten counts. The rearrangement joins TRBV19 to TRBJ2-3; D might be TRBD2 (6 bases). V lost 8 bases and J lost 0, with 9 bases in between. The CDR3 spans 13 residues. Germline V gene sequence: CDR1 LNHDA, CDR2 SQIVND (reference sequence). The CDR3 loop is CASGTFSTDTQYF. In nucleotides, the CDR3 is TGTGCCAGTGGGACTTTTAGCACAGATACGCAGTATTTT.

The rearrangement uses TRBV30 and TRBJ2-4; the D is unclear. V was clipped by 4 bases and J by 6 bases, with 7 bases between them. The CDR3 totals 11 residues. Germline CDR1 reads GTSNPN; CDR2 reads SVGIG (reference sequence). This CDR3 reads CAWTQGNIQYF. In DNA, the CDR3 is TGTGCCTGGACCCAAGGAAACATTCAGTACTTC.

The genes are TRBV7-9 and TRBJ1-5; D remains unclear. Germline CDR1 is SEHNR and CDR2 is FQNEAQ (reference sequence). V lost 1 base and J 4 bases, leaving 14 bases between the germline ends. The CDR3 extends over 16 amino acids. The CDR3 DNA sequence: TGTGCCAGCAGCTTAGAGTCGGGCTGGGGAAATCAGCCCCAGCATTTT. Encoded protein: CASSLESGWGNQPQHF. Drawing the rest from reference TRBV7-9 and TRBJ1-5, the complete variable domain is DTGVSQNPRHKITKRGQNVTFRCDPISEHNRLYWYRQTLGQGPEFLTYFQNEAQLEKSRLLSDRFSAERPKGSFSTLEIQRTEQGDSAMYLCASSLESGWGNQPQHFGDGTRLSIL.

This clonotype appeared many times. CDR3 coding DNA: TGCAGTGCGAGTACAGGGGCCGGGGCCTACGAGCAGTACTTC. This gives the protein CSASTGAGAYEQYF. The chain is built from TRBV20-1 and TRBJ2-7, with 7 bases identical to TRBD1. Germline CDR1 is DFQATT and CDR2 is SNEGSKA (reference sequence). The CDR3 contains 14 residues. V lost 6 bases, J lost 2 bases, and 10 bases stayed unmatched.